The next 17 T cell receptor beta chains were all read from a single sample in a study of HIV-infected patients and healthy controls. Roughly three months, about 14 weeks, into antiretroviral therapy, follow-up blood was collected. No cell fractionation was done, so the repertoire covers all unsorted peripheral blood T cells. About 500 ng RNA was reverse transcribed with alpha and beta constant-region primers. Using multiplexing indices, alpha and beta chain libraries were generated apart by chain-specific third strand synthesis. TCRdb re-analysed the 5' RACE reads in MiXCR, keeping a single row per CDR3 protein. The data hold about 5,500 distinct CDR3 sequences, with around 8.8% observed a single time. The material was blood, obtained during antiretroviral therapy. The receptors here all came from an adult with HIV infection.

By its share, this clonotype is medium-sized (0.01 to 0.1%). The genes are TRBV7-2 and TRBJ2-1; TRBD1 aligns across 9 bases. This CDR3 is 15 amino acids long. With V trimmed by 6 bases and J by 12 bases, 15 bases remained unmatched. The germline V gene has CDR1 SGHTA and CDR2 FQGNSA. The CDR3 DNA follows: TGTGCCAGCAGTTTGGACTCGGGACAGGGCGGAGGGCAGTTCTTC. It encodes CASSLDSGQGGGQFF. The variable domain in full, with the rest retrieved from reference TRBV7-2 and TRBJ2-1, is GAGVSQSPSNKVTEKGKDVELRCDPISGHTALYWYRQSLGQGLEFLIYFQGNSAPDKSGLPSDRFSAERTGGSVSTLTIQRTQQEDSAVYLCASSLDSGQGGGQFFGPGTRLTVL.

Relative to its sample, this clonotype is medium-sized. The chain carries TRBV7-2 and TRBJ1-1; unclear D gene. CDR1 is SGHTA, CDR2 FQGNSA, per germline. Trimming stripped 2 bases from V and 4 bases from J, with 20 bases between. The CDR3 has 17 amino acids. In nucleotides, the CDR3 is TGTGCCAGCAGCTTAACTCGAATGACCTCTCGGGGCACTGAAGCTTTCTTT. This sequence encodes CASSLTRMTSRGTEAFF.

The CDR3 sequence: CASSVRLAINEQYF. The CDR3 nucleotides read TGTGCCAGTAGTGTCCGACTAGCGATCAACGAGCAGTACTTC. V usage is TRBV19 and J usage is TRBJ2-7; 8 positions match TRBD2. The CDR3 length is 14 residues. Germline values: CDR1 LNHDA, CDR2 SQIVND (reference sequence). Unmatched junction bases numbered 8, after V lost 5 bases and J lost 5 bases.

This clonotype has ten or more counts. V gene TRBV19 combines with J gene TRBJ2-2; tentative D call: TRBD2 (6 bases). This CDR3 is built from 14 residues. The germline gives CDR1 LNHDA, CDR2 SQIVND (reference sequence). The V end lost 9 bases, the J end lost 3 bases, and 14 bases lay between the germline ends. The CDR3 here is CASWEEKHTGELFF. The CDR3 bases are TGTGCCAGCTGGGAGGAGAAACACACCGGGGAGCTGTTTTTT.

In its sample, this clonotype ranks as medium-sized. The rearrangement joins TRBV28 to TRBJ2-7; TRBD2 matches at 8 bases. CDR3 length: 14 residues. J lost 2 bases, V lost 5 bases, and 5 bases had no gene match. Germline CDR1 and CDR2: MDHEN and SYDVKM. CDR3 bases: TGTGCCAGCAGTGAGCGGGGGCCCACCTACGAGCAGTACTTC. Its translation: CASSERGPTYEQYF.

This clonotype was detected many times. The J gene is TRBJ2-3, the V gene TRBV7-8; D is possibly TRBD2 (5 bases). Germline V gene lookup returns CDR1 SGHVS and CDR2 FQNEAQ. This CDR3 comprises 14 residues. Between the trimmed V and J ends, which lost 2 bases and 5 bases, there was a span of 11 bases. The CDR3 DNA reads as TGTGCCAGCAGCTTAACACTCCGGGGAGATACGCAGTATTTT. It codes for CASSLTLRGDTQYF.

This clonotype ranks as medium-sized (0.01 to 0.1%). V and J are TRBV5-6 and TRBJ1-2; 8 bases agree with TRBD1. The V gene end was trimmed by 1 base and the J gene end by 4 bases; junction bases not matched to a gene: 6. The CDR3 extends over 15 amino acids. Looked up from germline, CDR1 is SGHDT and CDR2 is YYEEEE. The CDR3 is CASSLRTGRFYGYTF. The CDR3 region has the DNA TGTGCCAGCAGCTTGCGGACAGGGAGATTCTATGGCTACACCTTC.

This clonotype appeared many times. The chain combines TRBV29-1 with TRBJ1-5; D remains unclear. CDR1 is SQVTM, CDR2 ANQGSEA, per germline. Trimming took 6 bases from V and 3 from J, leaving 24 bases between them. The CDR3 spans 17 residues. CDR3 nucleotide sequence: TGCAGCGTCATACTAGCCGCAGGAAAGTCCTACAATCAGCCCCAGCATTTT. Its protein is CSVILAAGKSYNQPQHF. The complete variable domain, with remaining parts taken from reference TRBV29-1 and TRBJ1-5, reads SAVISQKPSRDICQRGTSLTIQCQVDSQVTMMFWYRQQPGQSLTLIATANQGSEATYESGFVIDKFPISRPNLTFSTLTVSNMSPEDSSIYLCSVILAAGKSYNQPQHFGDGTRLSIL.

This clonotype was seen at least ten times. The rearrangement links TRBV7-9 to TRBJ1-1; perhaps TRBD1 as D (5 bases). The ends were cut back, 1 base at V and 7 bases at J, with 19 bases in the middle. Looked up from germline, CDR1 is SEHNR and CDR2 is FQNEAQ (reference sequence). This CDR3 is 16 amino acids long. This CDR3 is CASSLETGPRTDEAFF. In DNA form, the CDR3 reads TGTGCCAGCAGCTTAGAAACGGGACCGAGAACAGATGAAGCTTTCTTT.

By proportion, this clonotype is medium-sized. CDR3 nucleotide sequence: TGTGCCTGGAGTGTAGTGGCCTTGTTTCGCTCTGGGGCCAACGTCCTGACTTTC. Translating gives CAWSVVALFRSGANVLTF. This chain links TRBV30 with TRBJ2-6; D gene uncertain. Deletions cut 0 bases from V and 0 bases from J, with 15 bases between. There are 18 residues in the CDR3. Germline CDR1 GTSNPN, CDR2 SVGIG (reference sequence).

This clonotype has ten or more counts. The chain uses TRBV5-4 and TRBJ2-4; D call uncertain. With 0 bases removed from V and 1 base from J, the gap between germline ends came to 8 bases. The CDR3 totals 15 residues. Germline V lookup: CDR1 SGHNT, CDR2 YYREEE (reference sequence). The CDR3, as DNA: TGTGCCAGCAGCTTGGAAGGGCCGGCCAAAAACATTCAGTACTTC. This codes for CASSLEGPAKNIQYF.

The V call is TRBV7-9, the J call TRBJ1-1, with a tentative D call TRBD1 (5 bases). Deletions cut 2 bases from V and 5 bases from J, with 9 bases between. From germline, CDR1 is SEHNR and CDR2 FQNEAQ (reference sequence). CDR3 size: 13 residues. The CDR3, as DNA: TGTGCCAGCAGCTTAAGGGGAATAACTGAAGCTTTCTTT. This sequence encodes CASSLRGITEAFF.

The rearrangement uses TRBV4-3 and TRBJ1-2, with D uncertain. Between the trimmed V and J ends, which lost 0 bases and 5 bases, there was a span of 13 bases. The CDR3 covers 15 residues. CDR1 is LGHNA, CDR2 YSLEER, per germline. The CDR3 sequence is CASSQDSGRTYGYTF. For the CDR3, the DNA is TGCGCCAGCAGCCAAGATAGCGGCAGGACGTATGGCTACACCTTC.

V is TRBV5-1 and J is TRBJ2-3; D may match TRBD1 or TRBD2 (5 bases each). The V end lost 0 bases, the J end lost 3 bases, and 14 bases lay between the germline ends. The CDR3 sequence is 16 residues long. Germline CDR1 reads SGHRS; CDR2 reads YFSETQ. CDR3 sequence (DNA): TGCGCCAGCAGCTTGGTGGGGGAGAGTTTGACAGATACGCAGTATTTT. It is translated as CASSLVGESLTDTQYF.

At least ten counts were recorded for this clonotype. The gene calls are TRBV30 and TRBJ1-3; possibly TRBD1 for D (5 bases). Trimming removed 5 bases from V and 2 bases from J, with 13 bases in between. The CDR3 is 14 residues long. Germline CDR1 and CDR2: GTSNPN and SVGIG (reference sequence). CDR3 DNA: TGTGCCTGGGCCGAAGTGGGGGCTGGAAACACCATATATTTT. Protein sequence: CAWAEVGAGNTIYF.

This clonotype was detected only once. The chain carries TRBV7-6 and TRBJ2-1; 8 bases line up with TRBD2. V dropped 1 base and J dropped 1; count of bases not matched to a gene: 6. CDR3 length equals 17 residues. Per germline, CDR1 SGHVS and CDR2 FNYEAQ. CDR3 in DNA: TGTGCCAGCAGCTTAGTTACGGCGGGAGGTTCCTACAATGAGCAGTTCTTC. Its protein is CASSLVTAGGSYNEQFF.

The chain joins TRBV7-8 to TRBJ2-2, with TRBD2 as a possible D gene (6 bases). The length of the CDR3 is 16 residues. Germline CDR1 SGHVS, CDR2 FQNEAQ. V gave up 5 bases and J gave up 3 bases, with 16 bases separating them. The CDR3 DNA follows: TGTGCCAGCAGCCCACTTACGGGAGAAGACACCGGGGAGCTGTTTTTT. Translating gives CASSPLTGEDTGELFF.